A single T cell receptor beta chain is shown here with its context. Some clones are missing from TCRdb's copy, which holds only in-frame ones; the method was immunoSEQ multiplex PCR. The sample shows 130,000 to 150,000 clones, approximately 93% of them seen only once. The sample comes from a study of T cell responses to AZD1222 COVID-19 vaccine. In germline, CDR1 is SGDLS, CDR2 YYNGEE. V lost 0 bases and J 1 base, leaving 10 bases between the germline ends. This CDR3 comprises 15 residues. The sample was peripheral blood, taken after recovery from COVID-19. This TCR derives from an adult who had recovered from COVID-19. This chain links TRBV9 with TRBJ1-1; D possibly corresponds to TRBD1 (6 bases). CDR3 coding DNA: TGTGCCAGCAGCGTAGAGGACAGACCGAACACTGAAGCTTTCTTT. Translated: CASSVEDRPNTEAFF.